Presented here are 12 T cell receptor beta chains from one specimen sequenced in a study of blood T cells in healthy people across ages. The use of a sample-barcoded 5' primer and a J-beta primer mix characterized a second PCR of about 6 to 12 cycles. Using its own MiXCR run on the 5' RACE reads, TCRdb lists one record per CDR3 protein. The profile shows fewer than 1,000,000 distinct CDR3 sequences, about half of them singletons. The sample taken for sequencing was blood. The receptors derive from a man older than 75 in good health.

This clonotype was detected once. This chain connects TRBV6-2 or TRBV6-3 to TRBJ2-5; D possibly corresponds to TRBD2 (6 bases). Trimming stripped 2 bases from V and 4 bases from J, with 20 bases between. The germline V gene encodes CDR1 MNHEY and CDR2 SVGEGT. This CDR3 contains 17 residues. The CDR3 loop is CASSYLRSGPRPETQYF. CDR3 bases: TGTGCCAGCAGTTACCTCCGTAGCGGACCCCGGCCAGAGACCCAGTACTTC.

The chain carries TRBV7-2 and TRBJ2-2; 7 bases are shared with TRBD1. Looked up from germline, CDR1 is SGHTA and CDR2 is FQGNSA. J was trimmed by 7 bases and V by 5 bases; bases with no gene match: 7. The CDR3 loop spans 14 amino acids. The CDR3 here is CASSTNRGGGELFF. Written as DNA, the CDR3 is TGTGCCAGCAGCACAAACAGGGGTGGCGGGGAGCTGTTTTTT.

This clonotype was observed a handful of times. This chain links TRBV9 with TRBJ2-3; D remains ambiguous. Germline CDR1 is SGDLS and CDR2 is YYNGEE. CDR3 size: 17 residues. V lost 3 bases, J lost 0 bases, and 17 bases lay in between. The CDR3 DNA sequence: TGTGCCAGCAGCGAGGAAGGGATAGGAATTAGCACAGATACGCAGTATTTT. It codes for CASSEEGIGISTDTQYF.

With respect to this clonotype: This clone may be a read error of a much larger clone one base away. V is TRBV3-1 and J is TRBJ1-2; no clear D. Germline lookup yields CDR1 LGHDT and CDR2 YNNKEL (reference sequence). The CDR3 sequence is 15 residues long. The CDR3 coding sequence is TGTGCCGGCAGCCAAGGAAGCGGGTCGAACTATGGCTACACCTTC. Its translation is CAGSQGSGSNYGYTF.

The rearrangement joins TRBV28 to TRBJ2-5; TRBD1 matches 8 bases. Losses at the gene ends were 6 bases for V and 11 bases for J; bases not matched to a gene: 20. The CDR3 contains 16 residues. Germline V gene sequence: CDR1 MDHEN, CDR2 SYDVKM. The DNA for the CDR3 is TGTGCCAGCAGGTCTGCCGGGACAGGCTACTACAATGAGCAGTACTTC. Protein product: CASRSAGTGYYNEQYF. The whole variable domain, remainder taken from reference TRBV28 and TRBJ2-5, is DVKVTQSSRYLVKRTGEKVFLECVQDMDHENMFWYRQDPGLGLRLIYFSYDVKMKEKGDIPEGYSVSREKKERFSLILESASTNQTSMYLCASRSAGTGYYNEQYFGPGTRLLVL.

This clonotype was counted between two and nine times. The V gene is TRBV10-2, the J gene TRBJ2-5; 13 nucleotides align to TRBD2. Germline CDR1 is WSHSY and CDR2 is SAAADI. J lost 6 bases, V lost 4 bases, and 11 bases had no gene match. The CDR3 spans 17 residues. The CDR3 sequence: CASSGTSGRGGWQTQYF. Here the CDR3 DNA reads TGCGCCAGCAGTGGGACTAGCGGGAGAGGGGGTTGGCAGACCCAGTACTTC.

The chain carries TRBV6-6 and TRBJ2-7; D may correspond to TRBD1 or TRBD2 (5 bases each). Between the trimmed V and J ends, which lost 0 bases and 0 bases, there was a span of 15 bases. CDR1 is MNHNY and CDR2 is SVGAGI in the germline V gene (reference sequence). The CDR3 covers 17 residues. The CDR3: CASSYSKGPRSSYEQYF. CDR3 nucleotides: TGTGCCAGCAGTTACTCGAAGGGACCGAGGAGCTCCTACGAGCAGTACTTC.

This clonotype has a handful of counts. This may be a read error, as it is one base from a much larger clone. This sequence joins TRBV20-1 and TRBJ2-1, with a weak D call TRBD2 (6 bases). Matching the DNA end better, TRBJ2-7 makes the J call doubtful. Germline V gene sequence: CDR1 DFQATT, CDR2 SNEGSKA (reference sequence). The CDR3 consists of 14 residues. In DNA, the CDR3 is TGCAGTGCCGCCGGGAGAAGTTCCTACAATGAGCAGTACTTC. Translated, it gives CSAAGRSSYNEQYF.

The CDR3 bases are TGTGCCAGCAGCTCTGGAGGGCCCCCCTACGAGCAGTTCTTC. This gives the protein CASSSGGPPYEQFF. The chain uses TRBV9 and TRBJ2-1, with D perhaps TRBD2 (6 bases). The CDR3 has 14 amino acids. Between the trimmed V and J ends, which lost 4 bases and 10 bases, there was a span of 18 bases. Germline CDR1 and CDR2: SGDLS and YYNGEE.

About this clonotype: A single base separates this from a much larger clone, so it may be a read error. CDR3 in DNA: TGTGCCAGCAGCCCAGGGACAGGGGAAGAGACCCAGTACTTC. It translates to CASSPGTGEETQYF. The V gene is TRBV13, the J gene TRBJ2-7; TRBD1 matches 10 bases. Judging by the DNA end, TRBJ2-5 fits better; the J call may be wrong. There are 14 residues in the CDR3. CDR1 and CDR2 (germline): PRHDT, FYEKMQ (reference sequence).

The genes are TRBV18 and TRBJ2-5, with D perhaps TRBD2 (7 bases). Trimming shortened V by 0 bases and J by 5 bases, and 13 bases separated the two germline ends. The CDR3 is 15 amino acids. Germline V gene sequence: CDR1 KGHSH, CDR2 LQKENI. Written as DNA, the CDR3 is TGTGCCAGCTCACCACCAGGCGGGGGCGGCGAGACCCAGTACTTC. Translated: CASSPPGGGGETQYF.

V and J are TRBV7-9 and TRBJ1-4, with D perhaps TRBD1 (6 bases). With 5 bases removed from V and 8 bases from J, the gap between germline ends came to 15 bases. This CDR3 contains 14 residues. Germline V CDR1 and CDR2: SEHNR, FQNEAQ (reference sequence). The CDR3 DNA sequence: TGTGCCAGCAGCCCGGAAGGGGGTCGAGAAAAACTGTTTTTT. It translates to CASSPEGGREKLFF.